This T cell receptor beta chain was obtained from a study of human T cells and chemical hapten exposure. Points from the study as a whole: Positively correlated with patch test score were the counts of PT1 expanded TCRs.

This clonotype was found many times. Its antigen remains unknown. TCRdb re-analysed the RACE reads in MiXCR, keeping a single row per CDR3 protein. The sample gives tens of thousands of distinct CDR3 sequences, over 3% of which show up once; approximately 6.7% is in the top ten. From germline, CDR1 is DFQATT and CDR2 SNEGSKA (reference sequence). V was clipped by 0 bases and J by 0 bases, with 12 bases between them. The CDR3 totals 15 residues. The time point denotes: patch test 2, 6 weeks after DPC sensitization. The treatment: therapeutic diphenylcyclopropenone sensitization with weekly scalp DPC. The rearrangement uses TRBV20-1 and TRBJ2-7, with D uncertain. This receptor was identified in a middle-aged man with alopecia areata. Some clones in this sample may be carry-over from other donors' samples. This sample comprised whole blood, obtained in connection with sensitization to the hapten diphenylcyclopropenone (DPC). The CDR3 loop is CSARDWTEDSYEQYF. In DNA, the CDR3 is TGCAGTGCTAGAGATTGGACCGAAGACTCCTACGAGCAGTACTTC.